Presented here are 2 T cell receptor beta chains from one specimen sequenced in a study of beta chain features in type 1 diabetes. Expressed TCRB transcripts were sequenced, since all the RNA that had been isolated was reverse transcribed. Assay: immunoSEQ multiplex PCR; the TCRdb copy retains only in-frame clones and omits some. The sample shows under 300,000 clones, about 30% of them seen only once. The sequencing sample was made of central memory CD4+ T cells from blood. All receptors derive from a man between 25 and 39 years old in good health.

The J gene is TRBJ2-1, the V gene TRBV2; TRBD2 is a possible D gene (5 bases). Germline CDR1 reads SNHLY; CDR2 reads FYNNEI. The V and J ends lost 3 bases and 7 bases respectively, with 16 bases between them. The CDR3 is 15 residues long. CDR3 region: CASSDEGVARNEQFF. In DNA, the CDR3 is TGTGCCAGCAGTGACGAGGGCGTAGCGAGAAATGAGCAGTTCTTC.

The chain links TRBV6-6 to TRBJ2-3; 9 nucleotides match TRBD1. Germline V gene data show CDR1 as MNHNY and CDR2 as SVGAGI (reference sequence). V gave up 6 bases and J gave up 3 bases; unmatched junction bases: 7. The CDR3 has 15 residues. CDR3 in DNA: TGTGCCAGCAGAGATACAGGGGGCGCGACAGATACGCAGTATTTT. Translated, it gives CASRDTGGATDTQYF.